This note documents a single TCR beta chain sequence. Here immunoSEQ multiplex PCR was the method, and the copy in TCRdb shows in-frame clones only, minus some. The table has more than 150,000 clones, roughly 89% seen once. V shed 6 bases and J shed 10 bases, with 16 bases lying between them. The CDR3 is 14 residues long. Looked up from germline, CDR1 is ENHRY and CDR2 is SYGVKD. This record comes from a study of blood T cell repertoires in COVID-19. On the study more broadly: Researchers got acute and convalescent COVID-19 samples from the United States, Italy and Spain.

This rearrangement joins TRBV10-3 to TRBJ1-6, with D possibly matching TRBD1 (5 bases). This clonotype was obtained from a woman aged 18-29 years who had recovered from COVID-19. The material sequenced was peripheral blood. The CDR3 sequence: CAIRLGQGSSPLHF. The DNA for the CDR3 is TGTGCCATCAGATTAGGGCAGGGATCCTCACCCCTCCACTTT.